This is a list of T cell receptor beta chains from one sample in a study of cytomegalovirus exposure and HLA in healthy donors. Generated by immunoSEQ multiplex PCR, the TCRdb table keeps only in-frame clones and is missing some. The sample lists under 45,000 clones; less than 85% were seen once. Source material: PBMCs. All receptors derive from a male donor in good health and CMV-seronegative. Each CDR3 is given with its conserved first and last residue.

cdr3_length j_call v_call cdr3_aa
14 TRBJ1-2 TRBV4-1 CASSPWDRGTGYTF
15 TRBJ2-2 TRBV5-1 CASSFAQGPAGELFF
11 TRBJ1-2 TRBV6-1 CASSEGGGHTF
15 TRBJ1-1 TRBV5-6 CASSATGGWGTEAFF
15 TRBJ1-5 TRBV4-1 CASSQVDYSNQPQHF
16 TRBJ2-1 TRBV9 CASSDSSGRGNNEQFF
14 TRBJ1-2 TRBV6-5 CASSYVGQGSPYTF
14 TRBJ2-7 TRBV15 CATSIRRSSYEQYF
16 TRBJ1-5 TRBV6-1 CASSEGVEGGKDPQHF
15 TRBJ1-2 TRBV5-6 CASSLGGTGPYGYTF
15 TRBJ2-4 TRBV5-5 CASSIRDRGQNIQYF
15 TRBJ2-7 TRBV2 CASSGTGGAAYEQYF
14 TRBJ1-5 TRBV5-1 CASSFGTGGQPQHF
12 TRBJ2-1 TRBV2 CASRRDNNEQFF
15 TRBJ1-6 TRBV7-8 CASSLRQAYNSPLHF
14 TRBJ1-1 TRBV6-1 CASRAPGDYTEAFF
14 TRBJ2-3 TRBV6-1 CASSDGSEGDTQYF
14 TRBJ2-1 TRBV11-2 CASNRGSTYNEQFF
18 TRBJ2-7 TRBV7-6 CASSLSPPRTDYSYEQYF
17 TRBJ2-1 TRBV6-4 CASSDSTSGGSYNEQFF
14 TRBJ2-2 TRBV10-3 CAISGLAGARELFF
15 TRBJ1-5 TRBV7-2 CASSLVWQGNQPQHF
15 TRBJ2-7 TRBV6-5 CASSYSRDLSYEQYF
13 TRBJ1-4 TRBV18 CASSPSPNEKLFF
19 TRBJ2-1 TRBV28 CASSHGYLVALSSYNEQFF
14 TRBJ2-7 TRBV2 CASSAREGVYEQYF
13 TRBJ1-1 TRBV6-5 CASSAYRDTEAFF
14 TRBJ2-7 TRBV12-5 CASGSLTGRNEQYF
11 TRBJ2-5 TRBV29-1 CSVELLGTQYF
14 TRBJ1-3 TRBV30 CAWSVALVGNTIYF
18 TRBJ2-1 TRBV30 CAWSYLVGRRRSYNEQFF
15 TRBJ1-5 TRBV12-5 CASGSTGLSNQPQHF